The 30 T cell receptor beta chains given below trace back to one sample, sequenced in a study of T cells in Graves' hyperthyroidism and ophthalmopathy. It was RNA transcripts that yielded the amplified TCR beta CDR3 regions. The HTBI primer set drove a first-round RT-PCR of the TCR CDR3. MiXCR was run by TCRdb on the multiplex PCR reads, yielding one entry per CDR3 protein. Of a few hundred thousand distinct CDR3 sequences in the sample, approximately 19% were seen once. Sequencing used blood. The receptors here all came from a man aged 45-65 years with Graves' ophthalmopathy.

This clonotype was seen just once. Here the CDR3 omits its conserved ending phenylalanine or tryptophan, so a read error is the likely source. The chain uses TRBV5-1 and TRBJ1-5, with D unclear. This CDR3 comprises 13 residues. V was trimmed by 4 bases and J by 2 bases, leaving 7 bases between them. The germline CDR1 and CDR2 sequences are SGHRS and YFSETQ. CDR3 coding DNA: TGCGCCAGCAGCGCCCAGGGCAATCAGCCCCAGCATCTT. Protein sequence: CASSAQGNQPQHL.

This chain joins TRBV6-2 or TRBV6-3 and TRBJ2-7, with D maybe TRBD2 (5 bases). V lost 6 bases and J 5 bases, leaving 26 bases between the germline ends. Germline V CDR1 and CDR2: MNHEY, SVGEGT. The CDR3 extends over 17 amino acids. DNA for the CDR3: TGTGCCAGCAGCTTCGGATTATCAGGACTCAGAGGGAACGAGCAGTACTTC. Its protein product is CASSFGLSGLRGNEQYF.

This clonotype has just a few counts. The genes are TRBV2 and TRBJ2-1; TRBD2 agrees at 8 bases. V dropped 3 bases and J dropped 0; count of bases not matched to a gene: 7. This CDR3 has 17 residues. Looked up from germline, CDR1 is SNHLY and CDR2 is FYNNEI. The CDR3 DNA reads as TGTGCCAGCAGTGATCCGGGAGGGCGGAGCTCCTACAATGAGCAGTTCTTC. This gives the protein CASSDPGGRSSYNEQFF.

This clonotype was observed a few times. The chain links TRBV9 to TRBJ1-1, with 7 bases identical to TRBD1. CDR1 and CDR2 (germline): SGDLS, YYNGEE. J lost 5 bases, V lost 0 bases, and 7 bases had no gene match. The CDR3 runs to 15 residues. The CDR3 loop is CASSVDTGVGTEAFF. In nucleotides, the CDR3 is TGTGCCAGCAGCGTAGACACAGGGGTGGGTACTGAAGCTTTCTTT.

V usage is TRBV9 and J usage is TRBJ2-7; possibly TRBD1 for D (6 bases). The CDR3 is 14 amino acids. Germline lookup yields CDR1 SGDLS and CDR2 YYNGEE. The germline V and J ends were trimmed by 3 bases and 7 bases, with 17 bases remaining between them. The CDR3 protein is CASSERGYLGEQYF. The CDR3 coding sequence is TGTGCCAGCAGCGAAAGGGGGTACTTAGGTGAGCAGTACTTC.

This clonotype was observed many times. This chain links TRBV5-1 with TRBJ2-2; maybe TRBD2 (6 bases). Trimming removed 0 bases at V and 0 bases at J, with 12 bases between. The CDR3 totals 17 residues. Per germline, CDR1 SGHRS and CDR2 YFSETQ. CDR3 bases: TGCGCCAGCAGCTTGGGGGCAGGGACTTCGAACACCGGGGAGCTGTTTTTT. Translation: CASSLGAGTSNTGELFF. Full variable domain (rest looked up from reference TRBV5-1 and TRBJ2-2): KAGVTQTPRYLIKTRGQQVTLSCSPISGHRSVSWYQQTPGQGLQFLFEYFSETQRNKGNFPGRFSGRQFSNSRSEMNVSTLELGDSALYLCASSLGAGTSNTGELFFGEGSRLTVL.

This clonotype was observed many times. This chain uses TRBV5-1 with TRBJ2-7; 9 bases match TRBD2. The CDR3 runs to 16 residues. Germline CDR1 reads SGHRS; CDR2 reads YFSETQ. V lost 2 bases to trimming and J lost 5 bases; unmatched junction nucleotides: 11. This chain's CDR3 is CASSFGGSGRMHEQYF. The DNA of the CDR3 is TGCGCCAGCAGCTTTGGGGGTAGCGGGAGAATGCACGAGCAGTACTTC.

This clonotype turned up a few times. The V call is TRBV7-3, the J call TRBJ2-1; TRBD2 agrees at 7 bases. With V trimmed by 3 bases and J by 9 bases, 14 bases remained unmatched. Germline lookup yields CDR1 SGHTA and CDR2 FQGTGA. This CDR3 is built from 16 residues. The CDR3: CASSFTGTTPLGEQFF. The CDR3, as DNA: TGTGCCAGCAGCTTTACTGGGACTACCCCACTCGGTGAGCAGTTCTTC.

The genes are TRBV6-1 and TRBJ1-4, with unresolved D. This CDR3 spans 13 amino acids. Germline values: CDR1 MNHNS, CDR2 SASEGT. Trimming cost V 5 bases and J 8 bases, with 12 bases left between them. The CDR3 DNA sequence: TGTGCCAGCAGTTCACCCCATAGGGAAAAACTGTTTTTT. Protein sequence: CASSSPHREKLFF.

The sample holds a few counts of this clonotype. DNA for the CDR3: TGCAGTGCTCGCGGACCGTTAAAGGGGCAGCCCCAGCATTTT. Its translation is CSARGPLKGQPQHF. The chain recombines TRBV20-1 with TRBJ1-5, with a weak D call TRBD1 (5 bases). CDR3 length: 14 residues. Trimming left V 5 bases short and J 7 bases short, with 18 bases between. Per germline, CDR1 DFQATT and CDR2 SNEGSKA (reference sequence).

This clonotype was seen repeatedly, ten times or more. The chain joins TRBV6-1 to TRBJ1-2; D is perhaps TRBD1 (5 bases). CDR3 length equals 15 residues. Germline-derived CDR1 and CDR2 are MNHNS and SASEGT. V lost 6 bases and J 4 bases, leaving 18 bases between the germline ends. The CDR3 coding sequence is TGTGCCAGCAGCAACTCCCTTCAAGGGGTCTATGGCTACACCTTC. Encoded protein: CASSNSLQGVYGYTF.

This clonotype was found a few times. The J gene is TRBJ1-5, the V gene TRBV9; TRBD1 matches 9 bases. The CDR3 extends over 15 amino acids. The trim removed 9 bases at V and 2 bases at J, leaving 9 bases unmatched. CDR1 and CDR2 (germline): SGDLS, YYNGEE. CDR3 loop: CANNPRTGGNQPQHF. CDR3 sequence (DNA): TGTGCCAACAACCCCCGGACAGGGGGCAATCAGCCCCAGCATTTT.

Many counts were recorded for this clonotype. The V gene is TRBV29-1, the J gene TRBJ2-7; unclear D gene. V was trimmed by 4 bases and J by 3 bases, leaving 10 bases between them. CDR1 is SQVTM, CDR2 ANQGSEA, per germline. The CDR3 is 12 residues long. The CDR3 DNA follows: TGCAGCGTTGGGAAGGGCAGCTACGAGCAGTACTTC. Translating gives CSVGKGSYEQYF.

The CDR3 spells CSATDTGELFF. As DNA, the CDR3 is TGCAGTGCTACCGATACCGGGGAGCTGTTTTTT. The V gene is TRBV20-1, the J gene TRBJ2-2; D uncertain. The ends were cut back, 4 bases at V and 5 bases at J, with 5 bases in the middle. The CDR3 is 11 amino acids. From germline, CDR1 is DFQATT and CDR2 SNEGSKA (reference sequence).

The V and J genes are TRBV6-1 and TRBJ2-4; D could derive from TRBD1 or TRBD2 (5 bases each). V was trimmed by 0 bases and J by 8 bases, leaving 8 bases between them. CDR1 MNHNS and CDR2 SASEGT come from the germline V gene. CDR3 length: 13 amino acids. For the CDR3, the DNA is TGTGCCAGCAGTGAAGCGGGACCGCACATTCAGTACTTC. Encoded protein: CASSEAGPHIQYF.

The rearrangement uses TRBV7-9 and TRBJ2-5; 15 bases fit TRBD2. Germline CDR1 and CDR2: SEHNR and FQNEAQ (reference sequence). J gave up 5 bases and V 5 bases, and 9 bases lay outside the gene matches. The CDR3 has 17 amino acids. CDR3 DNA sequence: TGTGCCAGCAGCCATGGGACTAGCGGGAGGCGAACGGAGACCCAGTACTTC. The encoded protein is CASSHGTSGRRTETQYF. The full variable domain, rest sourced from reference TRBV7-9 and TRBJ2-5, is DTGVSQNPRHKITKRGQNVTFRCDPISEHNRLYWYRQTLGQGPEFLTYFQNEAQLEKSRLLSDRFSAERPKGSFSTLEIQRTEQGDSAMYLCASSHGTSGRRTETQYFGPGTRLLVL.

This clonotype was seen a handful of times. This rearrangement joins TRBV7-6 to TRBJ2-1; D gene unclear. CDR1 SGHVS and CDR2 FNYEAQ come from the germline V gene. The CDR3 covers 15 residues. The ends were cut back, 1 base at V and 6 bases at J, with 13 bases in the middle. The CDR3 loop reads CASSLGPFSSNEQFF. The CDR3 nucleotides read TGTGCCAGCAGCTTAGGGCCTTTTAGCAGCAATGAGCAGTTCTTC.

Only a few counts were recorded for this clonotype. This chain uses TRBV28 with TRBJ1-4, with D possibly matching TRBD1 (6 bases). The CDR3 sequence is 14 residues long. V was pared by 5 bases and J by 7 bases, with 14 bases between. Germline V gene data show CDR1 as MDHEN and CDR2 as SYDVKM. CDR3: CASSHRAPGEKLFF. Written as DNA, the CDR3 is TGTGCCAGCAGTCACAGGGCCCCGGGTGAAAAACTGTTTTTT.

This clonotype was found a few times. This chain connects TRBV4-1 to TRBJ2-7; no clear D gene. The CDR3 spans 13 residues. Looked up from germline, CDR1 is MGHRA and CDR2 is YSYEKL. The germline V and J ends were trimmed by 0 bases and 2 bases, with 5 bases remaining between them. The CDR3 nucleotides are TGCGCCAGCAGCCAAGATCCGCCCTACGAGCAGTACTTC. Amino acids: CASSQDPPYEQYF.

J is TRBJ2-5 and V is TRBV9; D may be TRBD2 (5 bases). This CDR3 is built from 14 residues. Looked up from germline, CDR1 is SGDLS and CDR2 is YYNGEE. The V and J ends lost 4 bases and 2 bases respectively, with 12 bases between them. CDR3 in amino acids: CASSTAAVQETQYF. The CDR3, as DNA: TGTGCCAGCAGCACAGCGGCAGTTCAAGAGACCCAGTACTTC.

This clonotype came up many times. The gene calls are TRBV11-2 and TRBJ2-6, with a possible D match to TRBD1 (6 bases). The V end was cut by 5 bases, the J end by 0 bases, with 23 bases between. Germline assignment: CDR1 SGHAT and CDR2 FQNNGV. The CDR3 totals 20 residues. CDR3 in DNA: TGTGCCAGCAGCACCAGCCTGAACAGGGTCGCTCTCTCTGGGGCCAACGTCCTGACTTTC. Translating gives CASSTSLNRVALSGANVLTF.

A word on this clonotype: A much bigger clone sits one base away, suggesting this may be a read error. Likely a read error: the CDR3 ends without its conserved phenylalanine or tryptophan. The chain carries TRBV12-3 or TRBV12-4 and TRBJ2-7; D is uncertain. This CDR3 spans 14 amino acids. Trimming removed 5 bases from V and 3 bases from J, with 14 bases in between. The CDR3 coding sequence is TGTGCCAGCAGTCCCCGCGGACGTGGCTACGAGCAGTACCTC. Translation gives CASSPRGRGYEQYL.

J is TRBJ1-5 and V is TRBV19, with TRBD1 identical over 10 bases. V lost 3 bases to trimming and J lost 7 bases; unmatched junction nucleotides: 9. The CDR3 loop spans 16 amino acids. Germline values: CDR1 LNHDA, CDR2 SQIVND (reference sequence). CDR3 residues: CASSMGVGQGGQPQHF. The CDR3 nucleotides are TGTGCCAGTAGTATGGGTGTCGGACAGGGGGGCCAGCCCCAGCATTTT.

This clonotype has just a few counts. This chain joins TRBV7-9 and TRBJ2-1, with D tentatively TRBD1 or TRBD2 (6 bases each). The CDR3 totals 16 residues. Germline CDR1 SEHNR, CDR2 FQNEAQ (reference sequence). V lost 2 bases to trimming and J lost 0 bases, with 11 bases between them. The DNA of the CDR3 is TGTGCCAGCAGCTTAATGAAGGGGGGCTCCTACAATGAGCAGTTCTTC. Encoded protein: CASSLMKGGSYNEQFF.

The rearrangement joins TRBV7-9 to TRBJ2-7, with TRBD2 matching 10 bases. The germline V gene has CDR1 SEHNR and CDR2 FQNEAQ (reference sequence). The CDR3 length is 16 residues. V was clipped by 2 bases and J by 0 bases; unmatched bases: 4. The chain's CDR3 is CASSLLASGSSYEQYF. The DNA of the CDR3 is TGTGCCAGCAGCTTATTAGCTAGCGGGAGCTCCTACGAGCAGTACTTC.

This clonotype showed up just a few times. The rearrangement links TRBV12-5 to TRBJ2-1; D may be TRBD1 (6 bases). Looked up from germline, CDR1 is LGHNT and CDR2 is FRNRAP. The CDR3 is 21 amino acids. V was pared by 1 base and J by 0 bases, with 25 bases between. CDR3 nucleotides: TGTGCTAGTGGTTTGGGATACAGGGTTTCGGTAGCATCGAGCTCCTACAATGAGCAGTTCTTC. It specifies CASGLGYRVSVASSSYNEQFF. Based on the CDR3 plus reference TRBV12-5 and TRBJ2-1, the full variable domain is DARVTQTPRHKVTEMGQEVTMRCQPILGHNTVFWYRQTMMQGLELLAYFRNRAPLDDSGMPKDRFSAEMPDATLATLKIQPSEPRDSAVYFCASGLGYRVSVASSSYNEQFFGPGTRLTVL.

There are many counts of this clonotype. V usage is TRBV2 and J usage is TRBJ1-1; perhaps TRBD1 as D (5 bases). From germline, CDR1 is SNHLY and CDR2 FYNNEI. Deletions cut 6 bases from V and 0 bases from J, with 11 bases between. The CDR3 contains 14 residues. For the CDR3, the DNA is TGTGCCAGCAGGGGGGGGAGGATGAACACTGAAGCTTTCTTT. Translating it yields CASRGGRMNTEAFF. The full variable domain, completed using reference TRBV2 and TRBJ1-1, is EPEVTQTPSHQVTQMGQEVILRCVPISNHLYFYWYRQILGQKVEFLVSFYNNEISEKSEIFDDQFSVERPDGSNFTLKIRSTKLEDSAMYFCASRGGRMNTEAFFGQGTRLTVV.

This clonotype turned up a few times. J is TRBJ1-1 and V is TRBV10-3; D not certain. Per the germline V gene, CDR1 is ENHRY and CDR2 is SYGVKD. The CDR3 covers 14 residues. Trimming removed 4 bases from V and 4 bases from J, with 13 bases in between. The CDR3 sequence is CAISASGRGTEAFF. Here the CDR3 DNA reads TGTGCCATCAGTGCATCGGGCCGGGGCACTGAAGCTTTCTTT.

There are a few counts of this clonotype. V gene TRBV9 combines with J gene TRBJ1-2, with D perhaps matching TRBD1 (6 bases). V was cut by 0 bases and J by 7 bases, with 10 bases left in between. CDR3 length equals 13 residues. Germline V gene sequence: CDR1 SGDLS, CDR2 YYNGEE. CDR3 coding DNA: TGTGCCAGCAGCGTAGGGACAGAGCCTGGCTACACCTTC. Its protein product is CASSVGTEPGYTF.

The chain links TRBV7-3 to TRBJ2-2; unclear D gene. The CDR3 runs to 12 residues. Germline lookup yields CDR1 SGHTA and CDR2 FQGTGA. V was cut by 3 bases and J by 6 bases, with 5 bases left in between. CDR3 DNA: TGTGCCAGCAGCTTGAGGTCCGGGGAGCTGTTTTTT. Protein product: CASSLRSGELFF.